These 13 T cell receptor beta chains were sequenced from one sample in a study of blood T cells in healthy people across ages. A second about 7 to 12 cycle PCR used barcoded and J-beta primers. TCRdb processed the 5' RACE reads anew with MiXCR; each CDR3 protein has one entry. The sample records about 2 million distinct CDR3 sequences, just under 50% being singletons. Sequencing was carried out using blood. These receptors all stem from a woman between 35 and 50 years old in good health.

The chain joins TRBV28 to TRBJ2-5; D may be TRBD2 (6 bases). V lost 2 bases to trimming and J lost 2 bases, with 15 bases between them. There are 16 residues in the CDR3. Germline CDR1 is MDHEN and CDR2 is SYDVKM. As DNA, the CDR3 is TGTGCCAGCAGTTTAGGGACTGGCGGAACTCAAGAGACCCAGTACTTC. It translates to CASSLGTGGTQETQYF.

The rearrangement links TRBV24-1 to TRBJ2-3; D is perhaps TRBD2 (5 bases). The CDR3 length is 16 residues. V was pared by 1 base and J by 1 base, with 11 bases between. In germline, CDR1 is KGHDR, CDR2 SFDVKD. CDR3 nucleotides: TGTGCCACCAGTGATTTAGGCCTAGCAGGCACAGATACGCAGTATTTT. It is translated as CATSDLGLAGTDTQYF.

This clonotype came up once. The CDR3 here is CSARAPGTGNQPQHF. In nucleotides, the CDR3 is TGCAGTGCTAGAGCGCCTGGGACAGGGAATCAGCCCCAGCATTTT. The rearrangement links TRBV20-1 to TRBJ1-5, with TRBD1 identical over 9 bases. Germline V gene lookup returns CDR1 DFQATT and CDR2 SNEGSKA (reference sequence). Trimming cost V 1 base and J 4 bases; bases outside gene matches: 5. The CDR3 runs to 15 residues.

This clonotype was picked up one time. V and J are TRBV28 and TRBJ2-1, with D uncertain. V gave up 8 bases and J gave up 4 bases, with 24 bases separating them. The length of the CDR3 is 17 residues. CDR1 and CDR2 (germline): MDHEN, SYDVKM. In DNA form, the CDR3 reads TGTGCCAGCGCCTCCCCCGGCGCGACTGTGACATACAATGAGCAGTTCTTC. The encoded protein is CASASPGATVTYNEQFF.

The chain employs TRBV20-1 and TRBJ2-1; D ambiguous. The CDR3 loop spans 12 amino acids. In germline, CDR1 is DFQATT, CDR2 SNEGSKA (reference sequence). Trimming shortened V by 7 bases and J by 2 bases, and 9 bases separated the two germline ends. The CDR3 DNA follows: TGCAGTGTGGTAGCAACCTACAATGAGCAGTTCTTC. Translated, it gives CSVVATYNEQFF.

The J gene is TRBJ2-1, the V gene TRBV28; D perhaps matches TRBD2 (5 bases). Germline-derived CDR1 and CDR2 are MDHEN and SYDVKM. This CDR3 contains 16 residues. Trimming removed 6 bases at V and 7 bases at J, with 22 bases between. CDR3 in amino acids: CASRPVRARAANEQFF. The CDR3 coding sequence is TGTGCCAGCAGACCCGTGCGGGCCCGGGCGGCGAATGAGCAGTTCTTC.

V and J are TRBV20-1 and TRBJ1-4; weak D call: TRBD1 (5 bases). Trimming took 4 bases from V and 7 from J, leaving 16 bases between them. The germline gives CDR1 DFQATT, CDR2 SNEGSKA (reference sequence). This CDR3 is 14 amino acids long. The CDR3 is CSAIGGRYSEKLFF. DNA of the CDR3: TGCAGTGCTATCGGGGGGAGGTACAGTGAAAAACTGTTTTTT.

For this clonotype: Mismatch with germline at one junction end may stem from a read error. This chain links TRBV7-9 with TRBJ2-3; weak D call: TRBD1 (6 bases). The CDR3 is 12 residues long. Germline V gives CDR1 SEHNR, CDR2 FQNEAQ (reference sequence). The CDR3 sequence: CASSFETGTQYF. The CDR3 nucleotides read TGTGCCAGCAGCTTTGAGACAGGTACGCAGTATTTT.

The chain recombines TRBV7-8 with TRBJ2-1; 7 bases fit TRBD1. Germline-derived CDR1 and CDR2 are SGHVS and FQNEAQ. This CDR3 is built from 16 residues. J gave up 2 bases and V 5 bases, and 9 bases lay outside the gene matches. CDR3 in DNA: TGTGCCAGCAGCCCCGGACAGGATCCTACCTACAATGAGCAGTTCTTC. This gives the protein CASSPGQDPTYNEQFF.

This clonotype has just a few counts. The chain uses TRBV29-1 and TRBJ2-5; perhaps TRBD1 as D (5 bases). CDR1 and CDR2 from the germline V gene are SQVTM and ANQGSEA. This CDR3 spans 11 amino acids. V gave up 7 bases and J gave up 5 bases, with 11 bases separating them. The CDR3 DNA is TGCAGCGGTTGGGGCCAGGAGACCCAGTACTTC. Translated: CSGWGQETQYF.

The chain links TRBV12-3 or TRBV12-4 to TRBJ1-5; D might be TRBD1 (6 bases). CDR3 length: 13 residues. The germline V and J ends were trimmed by 7 bases and 7 bases, with 14 bases remaining between them. The CDR3 nucleotides read TGTGCCAGCACCAGGGACACCGGACAGCCCCAGCATTTT. This codes for CASTRDTGQPQHF.

The chain uses TRBV11-1 and TRBJ1-1; D not resolved. The germline gives CDR1 SGHAT, CDR2 FQDESV (reference sequence). Trimming pared 5 bases from V and 1 base from J, leaving 20 bases between. The CDR3 is 17 amino acids. CDR3: CASSRLGPSPWNTEAFF. Here the CDR3 DNA reads TGTGCCAGCAGCCGACTTGGGCCTTCCCCGTGGAACACTGAAGCTTTCTTT.

The V and J genes are TRBV12-3 or TRBV12-4 and TRBJ2-5; no clear D. Trimming pared 3 bases from V and 2 bases from J, leaving 10 bases between. The CDR3 extends over 14 amino acids. The chain's CDR3 is CASSLEKTQETQYF. The CDR3 DNA follows: TGTGCCAGCAGTTTGGAGAAGACGCAAGAGACCCAGTACTTC.